This TCR beta chain came from a study of T cells after yellow fever vaccination. TCRdb passed the 5' RACE reads through MiXCR, listing each CDR3 protein once. The sample shows around 250,000 distinct CDR3 sequences, roughly 5% of them seen only once. The V gene's germline CDR1 is MNHNY and CDR2 SVGAGI (reference sequence). Trimming left V 7 bases short and J 4 bases short, with 7 bases between. The CDR3 totals 11 residues. In its sample, this clonotype was seen many times. Its antigen is as yet unknown. Study findings and constraints: The booster saw the reappearance of most primary-vaccination clones (around 95% CD4, 88% CD8).

The source was CD4+ T cells sorted from PBMCs, collected on the day of the yellow fever booster vaccination. This sequence was found in a man younger than 35 who received the YFV17D yellow fever vaccine. This chain joins TRBV6-6 and TRBJ2-5; D is possibly TRBD1 (5 bases). The CDR3 sequence is CASKGVETQYF. CDR3 DNA: TGTGCCAGCAAAGGGGTAGAGACCCAGTACTTC.